Listed here are 30 T cell receptor beta chains from one sample, sequenced in a study of T cell responses to AZD1222 COVID-19 vaccine (dated by TCRdb to the early 2020s). Library generation was performed with the immunoSEQ multiplex PCR assay. TCRdb obtained this table from immuneACCESS and retained in-frame rearrangements with V and J assigned. These tables miss some clones; where compared with another copy, unresolved V genes account for less than half of the shortfall, and the remainder is unexplained. The sample records around 150,000 clones, roughly nine tenths of which are singletons. Around 1% of the sample is in the top ten clones. The sample's time point label, in plain terms: about 28 days (+/-7) after the second vaccine dose. This sample comprised peripheral blood, obtained 28 days after the second AZD1222 dose. These receptors were collected from an adult who received the AZD1222 COVID-19 vaccine.

The chain is built from TRBV5-1 and TRBJ2-2; D gene ambiguous. The CDR3 has 14 amino acids. The V and J ends lost 0 bases and 2 bases respectively, with 5 bases between them. Germline CDR1 is SGHRS and CDR2 is YFSETQ. DNA of the CDR3: TGCGCCAGCAGCTTGGATAGAAACACCGGGGAGCTGTTTTTT. Translating gives CASSLDRNTGELFF.

The chain employs TRBV9 and TRBJ1-2; weak D call: TRBD1 (6 bases). CDR1 and CDR2 from the germline V gene are SGDLS and YYNGEE. Trimming cost V 3 bases and J 0 bases, with 9 bases left between them. The CDR3 has 14 amino acids. CDR3 in DNA: TGTGCCAGCAGCGCGACAGGATCTAACTATGGCTACACCTTC. It yields the protein CASSATGSNYGYTF.

V gene TRBV5-1 combines with J gene TRBJ2-3; 10 positions match TRBD2. From germline, CDR1 is SGHRS and CDR2 YFSETQ. This CDR3 is 16 amino acids long. Trimming at V came to 4 bases and at J to 3 bases, leaving 8 bases not matched to a gene. CDR3 amino acids: CASSASGGLPTDTQYF. In DNA form, the CDR3 reads TGCGCCAGCAGCGCTAGCGGGGGACTCCCGACAGATACGCAGTATTTT.

The V gene is TRBV29-1, the J gene TRBJ1-1; TRBD1 aligns across 10 bases. Trimming cost V 6 bases and J 4 bases; bases outside gene matches: 5. This CDR3 has 13 residues. Germline V CDR1 and CDR2: SQVTM, ANQGSEA. CDR3 DNA: TGCAGCGTACTGACAGGGGGCCTCACTGAAGCTTTCTTT. Protein product: CSVLTGGLTEAFF.

CDR3 sequence: CASSLSGDTDQPQHF. For the CDR3, the DNA is TGCGCCAGCAGCTTGTCGGGGGACACCGATCAGCCCCAGCATTTT. This rearrangement joins TRBV5-1 to TRBJ1-5; D is perhaps TRBD1 (6 bases). Deletions cut 1 base from V and 5 bases from J, with 13 bases between. This CDR3 contains 15 residues. Germline V gene lookup returns CDR1 SGHRS and CDR2 YFSETQ.

The chain couples TRBV7-2 to TRBJ1-6, with D possibly being TRBD1 (5 bases). Germline-derived CDR1 and CDR2 are SGHTA and FQGNSA. This CDR3 has 19 amino acids. V was trimmed by 1 base and J by 6 bases, leaving 22 bases between them. As DNA, the CDR3 is TGTGCCAGCAGCTTAGATGTGTCAGGGTACGGAGATACTAATTCACCCCTCCACTTT. Protein: CASSLDVSGYGDTNSPLHF.

The rearrangement uses TRBV7-8 and TRBJ2-7; D call uncertain. The CDR3 spans 13 residues. Germline CDR1 is SGHVS and CDR2 is FQNEAQ. Trimming took off 8 bases at V and 4 bases at J, with 15 bases between the two ends. CDR3 coding DNA: TGTGCCAGCCGAGGTCGTGCGGCTTACGAGCAGTACTTC. Its protein is CASRGRAAYEQYF.

This clone was picked up a small number of times. This rearrangement joins TRBV12-5 to TRBJ1-5, with 7 bases matching TRBD1. With V trimmed by 2 bases and J by 6 bases, 4 bases remained unmatched. CDR1 and CDR2 from the germline V gene are LGHNT and FRNRAP. There are 14 residues in the CDR3. The CDR3 bases are TGTGCTAGTGGTTTGTTGGGGGACAGTCAGCCCCAGCATTTT. It codes for CASGLLGDSQPQHF.

J is TRBJ1-1 and V is TRBV19; tentative D call: TRBD1 (5 bases). CDR1 is LNHDA and CDR2 is SQIVND in the germline V gene (reference sequence). The germline V and J ends were trimmed by 5 bases and 11 bases, with 15 bases remaining between them. The CDR3 spans 12 residues. CDR3 amino acids: CASSQGGQQAFF. CDR3 bases: TGTGCCAGTAGTCAGGGCGGGCAGCAGGCTTTCTTT.

V gene TRBV7-3 combines with J gene TRBJ2-3, with no clear D. V was trimmed by 2 bases and J by 1 base, leaving 16 bases between them. Germline V CDR1 and CDR2: SGHTA, FQGTGA. The length of the CDR3 is 17 residues. CDR3 bases: TGTGCCAGCAGCTTATTTCAGGCGTCGACCTGCACAGATACGCAGTATTTT. Translated: CASSLFQASTCTDTQYF.

The chain recombines TRBV11-2 with TRBJ1-4; D remains unclear. V gave up 5 bases and J gave up 5 bases, with 12 bases separating them. CDR3 length: 14 amino acids. From germline, CDR1 is SGHAT and CDR2 FQNNGV. CDR3 in amino acids: CASSPHSLNEKLFF. The CDR3 nucleotides are TGTGCCAGCAGCCCCCACAGCTTGAATGAAAAACTGTTTTTT.

V gene TRBV7-2 combines with J gene TRBJ2-3; 9 nucleotides match TRBD2. The CDR3 runs 15 residues. V was clipped by 5 bases and J by 1 base; unmatched bases: 4. Germline V gene sequence: CDR1 SGHTA, CDR2 FQGNSA. CDR3 residues: CASSIRLAGTDTQYF. Here the CDR3 DNA reads TGTGCCAGCAGCATCCGACTAGCGGGCACAGATACGCAGTATTTT.

V and J are TRBV7-2 and TRBJ1-1; the match to TRBD1 covers 8 bases. From germline, CDR1 is SGHTA and CDR2 FQGNSA. V lost 2 bases and J lost 0; bases outside the gene matches: 11. CDR3 size: 18 residues. CDR3 loop: CASSLYPPGQGLNTEAFF. CDR3 nucleotides: TGTGCCAGCAGCTTATACCCCCCCGGACAGGGACTGAACACTGAAGCTTTCTTT.

This chain links TRBV21-1 with TRBJ2-4; whether TRBD1, the table's D call, matches the DNA was not checked. TRBV21-1 is an annotated pseudogene. The CDR3 is 15 residues long. Here the CDR3 reads CASRVRQMSTNIQYF. As DNA, the CDR3 is TGTGCCAGCAGGGTACGACAGATGAGTACAAACATTCAGTACTTC.

The chain combines TRBV6-5 with TRBJ2-5; the match to TRBD1 covers 10 bases. This CDR3 spans 15 amino acids. Losses at the gene ends were 4 bases for V and 5 bases for J; bases not matched to a gene: 7. Germline V gives CDR1 MNHEY, CDR2 SVGAGI. This CDR3 is CASSSSGTGDETQYF. The CDR3 nucleotides are TGTGCCAGCAGTTCCTCCGGGACAGGGGATGAGACCCAGTACTTC.

The chain is built from TRBV2 and TRBJ1-6; the D is unclear. The V gene's germline CDR1 is SNHLY and CDR2 FYNNEI. This CDR3 region has 11 residues. Trimming took 8 bases from V and 9 from J, leaving 8 bases between them. The CDR3, as DNA: TGTGCCAGCTCGACTCCTTCACCCCTCCACTTT. Translated: CASSTPSPLHF. Combining the CDR3 with reference TRBV2 and TRBJ1-6 gives the whole variable domain EPEVTQTPSHQVTQMGQEVILRCVPISNHLYFYWYRQILGQKVEFLVSFYNNEISEKSEIFDDQFSVERPDGSNFTLKIRSTKLEDSAMYFCASSTPSPLHFGNGTRLTVT.

The chain has TRBV10-3 and TRBJ1-4, with a possible D match to TRBD1 (5 bases). The ends were cut back, 4 bases at V and 4 bases at J, with 10 bases in the middle. Germline assignment: CDR1 ENHRY and CDR2 SYGVKD. CDR3 length equals 14 residues. CDR3 DNA sequence: TGTGCCATCAGTGCGGGGGGAAATAATGAAAAACTGTTTTTT. Translated, it gives CAISAGGNNEKLFF.

This clone was observed once. The rearrangement links TRBV29-1 to TRBJ2-2, with D possibly matching TRBD1 (5 bases). Germline assignment: CDR1 SQVTM and CDR2 ANQGSEA. The CDR3 length is 13 residues. The V end lost 4 bases, the J end lost 1 base, and 7 bases lay between the germline ends. For the CDR3, the DNA is TGCAGCGTTGTGGGGCTGAACACCGGGGAGCTGTTTTTT. It translates to CSVVGLNTGELFF.

The rearrangement links TRBV18 to TRBJ2-4, with 7 positions matching TRBD1. Germline V gives CDR1 KGHSH, CDR2 LQKENI. This CDR3 is built from 16 residues. V lost 1 base to trimming and J lost 4 bases; unmatched junction nucleotides: 7. CDR3 protein: CASSPQGQRTKNIQYF. CDR3 in DNA: TGTGCCAGCTCACCACAGGGACAGCGAACTAAAAACATTCAGTACTTC.

The J gene is TRBJ2-2, the V gene TRBV9; D unclear. This CDR3 comprises 13 residues. V shed 0 bases and J shed 1 base, with 1 base lying between them. Per germline, CDR1 SGDLS and CDR2 YYNGEE. CDR3 DNA: TGTGCCAGCAGCGTAGGGAACACCGGGGAGCTGTTTTTT. Amino acids: CASSVGNTGELFF. Variable domain in full (rest from reference TRBV9 and TRBJ2-2): DSGVTQTPKHLITATGQRVTLRCSPRSGDLSVYWYQQSLDQGLQFLIQYYNGEERAKGNILERFSAQQFPDLHSELNLSSLELGDSALYFCASSVGNTGELFFGEGSRLTVL.

The chain couples TRBV5-5 to TRBJ2-4, with 8 nucleotides matching TRBD1. V lost 0 bases, J lost 0 bases, and 5 bases stayed unmatched. The CDR3 consists of 17 residues. Per the germline V gene, CDR1 is SGHKS and CDR2 is YYEKEE (reference sequence). In DNA form, the CDR3 reads TGTGCCAGCAGCTTGGACTCAGGGGGCCTAGCCAAAAACATTCAGTACTTC. Translating it yields CASSLDSGGLAKNIQYF. Together with reference TRBV5-5 and TRBJ2-4, the CDR3 gives the full variable domain: DAGVTQSPTHLIKTRGQQVTLRCSPISGHKSVSWYQQVLGQGPQFIFQYYEKEERGRGNFPDRFSARQFPNYSSELNVNALLLGDSALYLCASSLDSGGLAKNIQYFGAGTRLSVL.

The chain couples TRBV4-1 to TRBJ1-1; D uncertain. The germline V and J ends were trimmed by 1 base and 1 base, with 10 bases remaining between them. Per the germline V gene, CDR1 is MGHRA and CDR2 is YSYEKL. CDR3 length equals 15 residues. CDR3 coding DNA: TGCGCCAGCAGCCAAGGGGCCAATGCGAACACTGAAGCTTTCTTT. It is translated as CASSQGANANTEAFF.

The chain has TRBV7-9 and TRBJ1-5; D is unresolved. The CDR3 extends over 12 amino acids. Trimming took off 5 bases at V and 7 bases at J, with 9 bases between the two ends. Germline V gene data show CDR1 as SEHNR and CDR2 as FQNEAQ (reference sequence). CDR3 region: CASSLTEQPQHF. The CDR3 nucleotides are TGTGCCAGCAGCCTCACCGAACAGCCCCAGCATTTT. The full variable domain, its missing parts supplied by reference TRBV7-9 and TRBJ1-5, is DTGVSQNPRHKITKRGQNVTFRCDPISEHNRLYWYRQTLGQGPEFLTYFQNEAQLEKSRLLSDRFSAERPKGSFSTLEIQRTEQGDSAMYLCASSLTEQPQHFGDGTRLSIL.

The chain has TRBV5-4 and TRBJ2-6; D is unresolved. The V and J ends lost 5 bases and 0 bases respectively, with 12 bases between them. The CDR3 sequence is 16 residues long. Per germline, CDR1 SGHNT and CDR2 YYREEE (reference sequence). CDR3 in DNA: TGTGCCAGCAGTTGGTTGGAACCCTCTGGGGCCAACGTCCTGACTTTC. Its protein product is CASSWLEPSGANVLTF.

This chain uses TRBV2 with TRBJ2-2; D remains unclear. Trimming took 2 bases from V and 7 from J, leaving 2 bases between them. Germline V CDR1 and CDR2: SNHLY, FYNNEI. The CDR3 covers 11 residues. The CDR3 sequence is CASSENGELFF. The CDR3 DNA reads as TGTGCCAGCAGTGAAAACGGGGAGCTGTTTTTT.

This clone was seen only once. The J gene is TRBJ2-2, the V gene TRBV5-1; D is unresolved. The CDR3 length is 17 residues. The germline CDR1 and CDR2 sequences are SGHRS and YFSETQ. Trimming shortened V by 1 base and J by 1 base, and 14 bases separated the two germline ends. The CDR3 is CASSLTVSPQNTGELFF. The CDR3 nucleotides are TGCGCCAGCAGCTTGACAGTCTCCCCTCAGAACACCGGGGAGCTGTTTTTT.

On this clone: Other nucleotide sequences from this sample produce the same CDR3. The V call is TRBV7-9, the J call TRBJ1-5, with TRBD1 identical over 9 bases. Germline trimming cut 3 bases from V and 2 bases from J; bases unmatched to any gene: 2. Germline assignment: CDR1 SEHNR and CDR2 FQNEAQ (reference sequence). The CDR3 is made up of 15 amino acids. The CDR3 DNA follows: TGTGCCAGCAGCTTGGACAGGGGTGGCAATCAGCCCCAGCATTTT. It yields the protein CASSLDRGGNQPQHF.

The sample holds a few counts of this clone. The chain is built from TRBV5-1 and TRBJ1-1; weak D call: TRBD1 (5 bases). This CDR3 has 14 residues. From germline, CDR1 is SGHRS and CDR2 YFSETQ. Trimming pared 2 bases from V and 4 bases from J, leaving 12 bases between. CDR3 sequence: CASSFGDPGTEAFF. In DNA, the CDR3 is TGCGCCAGCAGCTTCGGGGACCCCGGCACTGAAGCTTTCTTT.

In this sample, this clone turned up once. This chain uses TRBV4-1 with TRBJ1-3; D perhaps matches TRBD1 (6 bases). In germline, CDR1 is MGHRA, CDR2 YSYEKL. This CDR3 is built from 16 residues. V was shortened by 5 bases and J by 0 bases, with 14 bases between the two germline ends. The CDR3, as DNA: TGCGCCAGCAGCTACCGGACGGACAGCTCTGGAAACACCATATATTTT. Translation: CASSYRTDSSGNTIYF.

The chain uses TRBV9 and TRBJ1-4; a possible D gene is TRBD1 (5 bases). The germline CDR1 and CDR2 sequences are SGDLS and YYNGEE. V was shortened by 0 bases and J by 8 bases, with 8 bases between the two germline ends. The CDR3 loop spans 13 amino acids. Written as DNA, the CDR3 is TGTGCCAGCAGCGTAGACGCAGGGGAAAAACTGTTTTTT. The encoded protein is CASSVDAGEKLFF.